The following is a TCR beta chain sequence with its context. Antigen specificity is unknown. The sequenced fragment ends 3 residues before the CDR3 boundary, so the rest is inferred from the germline J gene. Mixed chimerism was transient after nonmyeloablative marrow transplants from related graft donors. Thawed PBMCs were FACS-sorted into unstimulated CD4+CD25+CD127- regulatory T cells, CD4+CD25- non-regulatory cells, CD4 and CD8 cells. This table comes from immunoSEQ multiplex PCR, and its TCRdb copy is limited to in-frame clones, with some not included. The specimen's table records around 33,000 clones. The sample originates from a study of Tregs in tolerant kidney transplant recipients. Findings of the study overall: The small number of patients limits these findings pending further validation.

Trimming at V came to 3 bases and at J to 2 bases, leaving 2 bases not matched to a gene. The CDR3 spans 14 residues. Germline CDR1 reads KGHSH; CDR2 reads LQKENI. The chain couples TRBV18 to TRBJ2-3; TRBD1 matches at 7 bases. The TCR sequence derives from a human patient who received a combined kidney and bone marrow transplant. The graft donor may have contributed some T cells. The sequences come from CD4+ T cells from blood (PBMCs), collected 24 months after the transplant. CDR3 loop: CASSPGQTTDTQYF. Incomplete CDR3 DNA: TGTGCCAGCTCACCGGGACAGACCACAGATACG.